Each of the 20 T cell receptor beta chains below was sequenced from the same sample in a study of tumor and adjacent non-tumor tissue in lung cancer listed by TCRdb under 2018. The library was built by means of multiplex PCR. This sample was sequenced with an Illumina HiSeq 2500. TCRbeta libraries were built by three rounds of nested PCR using primers (Table S4), following protocols modified from ARM-PCR. Using fastp at Q25 and MiXCR, TCRdb reprocessed the public reads and kept productive beta chains. Every distinct CDR3 protein forms one entry, paired with its most common genes and DNA. For this sample there are some 74,000 distinct CDR3 sequences; 72% appear just once. The top ten hold about 9.2% of the sample. RNA was isolated from bulk, unsorted tissue, and RNA quality was assessed with a NanoDrop ND-1000 and an Agilent 2100. The sequencing input was lung tumor tissue. These receptors came from a woman between 40 and 50 years old with non-small cell lung cancer.

Points on this clonotype: Because the CDR3 is missing its conserved closing phenylalanine or tryptophan, this is likely a read error. It is unclear where the CDR3 begins or ends on the DNA, so no DNA is shown, and the CDR3 is as TCRdb lists it. The V call is TRBV30, the J call TRBJ1-5. The CDR3 length equals 13 residues, ends included. From germline, CDR1 is GTSNPN and CDR2 SVGIG (reference sequence). CDR3 protein: CAWSVQNSQPQRL.

A word on this clonotype: The germline gene is not matched at one end of the junction; a read error may be the cause. The rearrangement uses TRBV20-1 and TRBJ1-1, with TRBD1 matching 12 bases. The V gene's germline CDR1 is DFQATT and CDR2 SNEGSKA (reference sequence). This CDR3 contains 14 residues. The CDR3 region is CSARDRGQGTEVFF. The CDR3 nucleotides read TGCAGTGCCAGGGACAGGGGGCAAGGGACTGAAGTTTTCTTT.

This clonotype appeared many times. The chain combines TRBV20-1 with TRBJ2-7, with 9 bases identical to TRBD2. With 6 bases clipped from V and 5 bases from J, the junction kept 8 bases outside the gene matches. CDR1 and CDR2 (germline): DFQATT, SNEGSKA (reference sequence). This CDR3 region has 13 residues. CDR3: CSAPGLALHEQYF. Written as DNA, the CDR3 is TGCAGTGCCCCAGGACTAGCGTTGCACGAGCAGTACTTC.

This clonotype was observed at least ten times. The CDR3 region has the DNA TGCAGTGCCCAAGACAAGTGGGATGGCAATCAGCCCCAGCATTTT. It is translated as CSAQDKWDGNQPQHF. The V and J genes are TRBV20-1 and TRBJ1-5; the D is unclear. This CDR3 is built from 15 residues. Germline V CDR1 and CDR2: DFQATT, SNEGSKA (reference sequence). V was cut by 6 bases and J by 2 bases, with 17 bases left in between.

Note on this clonotype: The missing conserved phenylalanine or tryptophan at the end of this CDR3 makes a read error likely. The V gene is TRBV15, the J gene TRBJ2-3, with D possibly TRBD2 on 6 matching bases. This CDR3 spans 13 amino acids. Germline values: CDR1 LNHNV, CDR2 YYDKDF (reference sequence). The CDR3 nucleotides are TGTGCCACCAGCCCGGGAGACACAGATATGCAGTATTAT. This encodes CATSPGDTDMQYY.

Of note for this clonotype: A much larger clone is a single base away; this may be a read error. The chain recombines TRBV4-1 with TRBJ2-1; D perhaps matches TRBD1 (6 bases). CDR3 length: 12 amino acids. Trimming left V 7 bases short and J 13 bases short, with 17 bases between. Germline CDR1 MGHRA, CDR2 YSYEKL. The CDR3 protein is CASNPTGWDQFF. CDR3 DNA sequence: TGCGCCAGCAATCCCACAGGGTGGGATCAGTTCTTC.

To note about this clonotype: At one boundary the junction diverges from the germline segment, which might be a read error. The rearrangement joins TRBV4-1 to TRBJ2-7, with 13 bases identical to TRBD2. The germline V gene encodes CDR1 MGHRA and CDR2 YSYEKL. The CDR3 is 15 amino acids. In nucleotides, the CDR3 is TGCGCCAGCAGCCATACTAGCGGGGGGGTACAAGAGCAATACTTC. Translating it yields CASSHTSGGVQEQYF.

Of note for this clonotype: In this CDR3 the conserved last residue, phenylalanine or tryptophan, is missing, so a read error is likely. In DNA form, the CDR3 reads TGTGCCAGCAGCTTAGTATCAGGACCGACTACTGAAGCTTTCTTA. Translated: CASSLVSGPTTEAFL. The chain employs TRBV11-2 and TRBJ1-1; unclear D gene. The V gene's germline CDR1 is SGHAT and CDR2 FQNNGV. With 1 base removed from V and 5 bases from J, the gap between germline ends came to 14 bases. There are 15 residues in the CDR3.

This clonotype was counted a few times. In DNA, the CDR3 is TGTGCCAGCAGCTTTAACCACAGGGTGTACGAGCAGTACTTC. Protein product: CASSFNHRVYEQYF. The rearrangement links TRBV5-5 to TRBJ2-7, with D perhaps matching TRBD1 (6 bases). CDR1 is SGHKS, CDR2 YYEKEE, per germline (reference sequence). This CDR3 is 14 amino acids long. Trimming stripped 2 bases from V and 4 bases from J, with 13 bases between. Using reference TRBV5-5 and TRBJ2-7 for the parts outside the CDR3, the full variable domain is DAGVTQSPTHLIKTRGQQVTLRCSPISGHKSVSWYQQVLGQGPQFIFQYYEKEERGRGNFPDRFSARQFPNYSSELNVNALLLGDSALYLCASSFNHRVYEQYFGPGTRLTVT.

Of note for this clonotype: A much larger clone sits a single nucleotide away, making a read error possible. The rearrangement links TRBV20-1 to TRBJ1-2, with D unclear. The CDR3 loop spans 10 amino acids. Germline V CDR1 and CDR2: DFQATT, SNEGSKA (reference sequence). The CDR3 sequence: CRVWGDGYTF. CDR3 nucleotides: TGCCGAGTTTGGGGAGATGGCTACACCTTC.

In regard to this clonotype: A junction boundary mismatches the germline segment, possibly from a read error. The chain is built from TRBV11-2 and TRBJ2-1; a weak D match, TRBD2 (5 bases). Germline loops: CDR1 SGHAT, CDR2 FQNNGV. The CDR3 has 15 residues. The CDR3 nucleotides read TGTGCCAGCAGCCCGGACCCCGAGAGGAGGAATGAGCAGCTCTTC. The encoded protein is CASSPDPERRNEQLF.

Points on this clonotype: Compared with germline, one end of the junction differs, possibly owing to a read error. V usage is TRBV4-2 and J usage is TRBJ1-2; TRBD1 might be the D (6 bases). Germline V gene sequence: CDR1 LGHNA, CDR2 YNFKEQ. The CDR3 covers 16 residues. Here the CDR3 reads CANSQVSGGTRAGYAF. CDR3 in DNA: TGTGCCAACAGCCAAGTTTCAGGAGGGACACGGGCTGGCTACGCCTTC.

Note on this clonotype: At one boundary the junction diverges from the germline segment, which might be a read error. This chain joins TRBV6-1 and TRBJ1-1, with D maybe TRBD1 (5 bases). Looked up from germline, CDR1 is MNHNS and CDR2 is SASEGT. This CDR3 has 13 residues. This chain's CDR3 is CANSGSMTDEAFF. In DNA form, the CDR3 reads TGTGCCAACAGTGGATCAATGACAGATGAAGCTTTCTTT.

Concerning this clonotype: The CDR3 does not end in the conserved phenylalanine or tryptophan, so this is likely a read error. The CDR3 sequence: CRARDRWRKETQYL. DNA of the CDR3: TGCAGAGCAAGAGACAGGTGGAGGAAAGAGACCCAGTACTTA. The rearrangement joins TRBV20-1 to TRBJ2-5; perhaps TRBD1 as D (6 bases). Germline values: CDR1 DFQATT, CDR2 SNEGSKA (reference sequence). This CDR3 region has 14 residues.

Concerning this clonotype: The junction departs from germline at one end; a sequencing error may be responsible. This sequence joins TRBV11-2 and TRBJ2-5, with D maybe TRBD2 (6 bases). The germline gives CDR1 SGHAT, CDR2 FQNNGV. The CDR3 runs to 16 residues. In DNA, the CDR3 is TGTGCCAGTAGCTTAGTTGGGTGGAGGGCCCAAGAGACCCAATACTTC. Translated: CASSLVGWRAQETQYF.

Of note for this clonotype: The junction and the germline gene differ at one end; a read error may be behind it. The V and J genes are TRBV4-1 and TRBJ1-2; tentative D call: TRBD1 (6 bases). The CDR3 runs to 12 residues. Germline V gene data show CDR1 as MGHRA and CDR2 as YSYEKL. CDR3 amino acids: CTSSQGYGDYTF. CDR3 sequence (DNA): TGCACCAGCAGCCAGGGGTATGGGGACTACACCTTC.

On this clonotype itself: The junction departs from germline at one end; a sequencing error may be responsible. The genes are TRBV11-2 and TRBJ1-3; 7 nucleotides line up with TRBD1. CDR1 is SGHAT, CDR2 FQNNGV, per germline. The CDR3 spans 15 residues. CDR3 amino acids: CVSSRQGTSGNTLYF. The CDR3 coding sequence is TGTGTCAGCAGCCGACAGGGTACATCCGGAAACACCTTATATTTT.

Remarks on this clonotype: The germline gene is not matched at one end of the junction; a read error may be the cause. V is TRBV11-2 and J is TRBJ2-7; D may be TRBD1 (6 bases). The CDR3 runs to 15 residues. Germline loops: CDR1 SGHAT, CDR2 FQNNGV. CDR3 region: CASSRDRKPGYEQYF. CDR3 in DNA: TGTGCAAGCAGCCGAGACAGGAAGCCAGGTTACGAACAGTACTTC.

Comments on this clonotype: One junction end disagrees with the germline gene, perhaps due to a read error. This chain uses TRBV6-1 with TRBJ1-6, with D possibly being TRBD1 (6 bases). The CDR3 totals 12 residues. The germline V gene has CDR1 MNHNS and CDR2 SASEGT. The CDR3 bases are TGTGCCAGCAGGAGAGGGGGGTCACCCCTTCACTTT. Protein product: CASRRGGSPLHF.

A note on this clonotype: This clone may be a read error of a much larger clone one base away. This sequence joins TRBV24-1 and TRBJ2-7; 8 nucleotides align to TRBD2. The CDR3 spans 14 residues. Germline CDR1 KGHDR, CDR2 SFDVKD. For the CDR3, the DNA is TGTGGCACCAGTAGTGGGACTAGGGGCTACGAGCAGTACTTC. Its protein is CGTSSGTRGYEQYF.